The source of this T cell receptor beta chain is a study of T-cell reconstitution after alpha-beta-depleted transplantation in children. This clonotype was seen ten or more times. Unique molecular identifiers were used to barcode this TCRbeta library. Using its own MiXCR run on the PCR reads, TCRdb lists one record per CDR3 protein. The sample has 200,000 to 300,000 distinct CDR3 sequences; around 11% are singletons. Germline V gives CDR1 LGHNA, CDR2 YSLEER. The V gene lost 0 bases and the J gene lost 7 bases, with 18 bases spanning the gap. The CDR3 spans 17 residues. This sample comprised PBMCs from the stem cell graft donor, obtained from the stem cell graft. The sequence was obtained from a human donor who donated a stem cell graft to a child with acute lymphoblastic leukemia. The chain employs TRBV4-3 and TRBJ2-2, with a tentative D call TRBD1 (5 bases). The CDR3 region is CASSQDFTGGVYGELFF. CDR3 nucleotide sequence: TGCGCCAGCAGCCAAGATTTCACAGGTGGTGTATACGGGGAGCTGTTTTTT.